This T cell receptor (beta chain) was observed in a study of blood T cell repertoires in COVID-19. Overall study: T cells, B-cell-depleted T cells, or PBMCs provided the cDNA or gDNA that served as material.

The ends were cut back, 7 bases at V and 5 bases at J, with 9 bases in the middle. CDR1 is MRHNA, CDR2 SNTAGT, per germline. The CDR3 contains 12 residues. Generated by immunoSEQ multiplex PCR, the TCRdb table keeps only in-frame clones and is missing some. The table has about 98,000 clones, 82% seen once. The sequencing sample was made of peripheral blood. The receptor's source is an elderly man with acute or convalescent COVID-19. The chain uses TRBV6-4 and TRBJ2-1; maybe TRBD2 (6 bases). CDR3 amino acids: CASMGLNNEQFF. The CDR3 DNA sequence: TGTGCCAGCATGGGACTCAACAATGAGCAGTTCTTC.